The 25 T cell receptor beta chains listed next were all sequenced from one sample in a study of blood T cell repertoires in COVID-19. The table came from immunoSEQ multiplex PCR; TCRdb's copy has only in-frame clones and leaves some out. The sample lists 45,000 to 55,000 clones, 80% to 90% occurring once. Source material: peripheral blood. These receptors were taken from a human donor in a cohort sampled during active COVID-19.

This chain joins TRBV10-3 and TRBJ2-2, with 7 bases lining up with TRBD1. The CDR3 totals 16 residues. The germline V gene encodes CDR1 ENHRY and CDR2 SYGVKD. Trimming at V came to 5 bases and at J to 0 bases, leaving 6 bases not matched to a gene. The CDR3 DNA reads TGTGCCATCAGTAACAGGGGCGTTACGAACACCGGGGAGCTGTTTTTT. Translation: CAISNRGVTNTGELFF.

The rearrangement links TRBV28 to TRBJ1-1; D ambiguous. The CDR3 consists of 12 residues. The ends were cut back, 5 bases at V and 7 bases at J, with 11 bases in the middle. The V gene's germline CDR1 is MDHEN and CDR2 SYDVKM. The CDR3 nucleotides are TGTGCCAGCAGTCTCCCGGTTTTTGAAGCTTTCTTT. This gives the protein CASSLPVFEAFF.

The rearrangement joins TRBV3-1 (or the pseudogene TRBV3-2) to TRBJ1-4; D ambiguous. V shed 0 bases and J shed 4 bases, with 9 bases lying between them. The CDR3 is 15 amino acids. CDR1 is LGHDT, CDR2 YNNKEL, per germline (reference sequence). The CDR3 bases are TGTGCCAGCAGCCAAGAGTCGGTAAATAATGAAAAACTGTTTTTT. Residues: CASSQESVNNEKLFF.

CDR3 residues: CASSQSQGSYEQYF. DNA for the CDR3: TGTGCCAGCTCACAAAGTCAGGGAAGCTACGAGCAGTACTTC. V usage is TRBV18 and J usage is TRBJ2-7; D is perhaps TRBD1 (5 bases). Germline assignment: CDR1 KGHSH and CDR2 LQKENI. The CDR3 spans 14 residues. The V end was cut by 4 bases, the J end by 3 bases, with 13 bases between. The variable domain in full, completed from reference TRBV18 and TRBJ2-7, reads NAGVMQNPRHLVRRRGQEARLRCSPMKGHSHVYWYRQLPEEGLKFMVYLQKENIIDESGMPKERFSAEFPKEGPSILRIQQVVRGDSAAYFCASSQSQGSYEQYFGPGTRLTVT.

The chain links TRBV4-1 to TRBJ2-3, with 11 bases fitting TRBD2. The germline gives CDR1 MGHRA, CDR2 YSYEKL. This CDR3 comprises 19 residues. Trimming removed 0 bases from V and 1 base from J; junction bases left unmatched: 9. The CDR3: CASSQETPTSGGGTDTQYF. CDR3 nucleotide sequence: TGCGCCAGCAGCCAAGAAACCCCCACTAGCGGGGGAGGCACAGATACGCAGTATTTT.

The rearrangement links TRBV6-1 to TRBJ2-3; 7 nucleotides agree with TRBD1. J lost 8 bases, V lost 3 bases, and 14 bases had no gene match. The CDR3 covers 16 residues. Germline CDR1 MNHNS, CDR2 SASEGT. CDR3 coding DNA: TGTGCCAGCAGTGACAAGGGGGCCCGAGGATCTGGTACGCAGTATTTT. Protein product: CASSDKGARGSGTQYF.

CDR3 amino acids: CASSLAGGDNYGYTF. The CDR3 DNA follows: TGTGCCAGCAGCTTGGCCGGAGGGGACAACTATGGCTACACCTTC. The V gene is TRBV5-8, the J gene TRBJ1-2; D possibly corresponds to TRBD1 (5 bases). Trimming removed 0 bases at V and 2 bases at J, with 11 bases between. The germline V gene has CDR1 SGHTS and CDR2 YDEGEE. The CDR3 runs to 15 residues.

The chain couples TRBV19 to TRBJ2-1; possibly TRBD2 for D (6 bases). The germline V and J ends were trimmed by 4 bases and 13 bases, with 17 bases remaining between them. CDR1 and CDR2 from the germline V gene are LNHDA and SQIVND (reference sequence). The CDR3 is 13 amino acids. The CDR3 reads CASSRGPAEGQFF. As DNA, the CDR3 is TGTGCCAGTAGTAGGGGACCGGCGGAGGGCCAGTTCTTC.

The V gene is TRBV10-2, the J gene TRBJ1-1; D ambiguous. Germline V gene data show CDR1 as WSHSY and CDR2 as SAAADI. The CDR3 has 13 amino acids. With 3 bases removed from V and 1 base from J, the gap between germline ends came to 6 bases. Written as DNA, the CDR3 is TGCGCCAGCAGTGAACAACAGAACACTGAAGCTTTCTTT. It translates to CASSEQQNTEAFF.

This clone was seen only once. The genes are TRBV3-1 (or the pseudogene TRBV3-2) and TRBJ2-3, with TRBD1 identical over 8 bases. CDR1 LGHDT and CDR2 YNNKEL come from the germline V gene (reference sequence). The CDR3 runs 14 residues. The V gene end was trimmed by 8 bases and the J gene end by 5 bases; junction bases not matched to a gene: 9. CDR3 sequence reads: CASRRGRIGDTQYF. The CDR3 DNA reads TGTGCCAGCCGCAGGGGGCGAATTGGAGATACGCAGTATTTT.

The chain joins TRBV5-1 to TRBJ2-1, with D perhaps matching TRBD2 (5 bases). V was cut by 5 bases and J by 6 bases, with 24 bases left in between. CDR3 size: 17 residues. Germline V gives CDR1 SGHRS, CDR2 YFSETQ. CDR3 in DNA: TGCGCCAGCAGTCCTCGGTCCACCTCCCAACGGGGCAATGAGCAGTTCTTC. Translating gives CASSPRSTSQRGNEQFF.

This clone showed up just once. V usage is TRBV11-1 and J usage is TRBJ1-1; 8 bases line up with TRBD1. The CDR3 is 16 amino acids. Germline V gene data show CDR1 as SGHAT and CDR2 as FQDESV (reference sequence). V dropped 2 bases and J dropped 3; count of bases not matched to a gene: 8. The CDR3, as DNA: TGTGCCAGCAGCTTATTCAGGGGACAGGTGGACACTGAAGCTTTCTTT. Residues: CASSLFRGQVDTEAFF. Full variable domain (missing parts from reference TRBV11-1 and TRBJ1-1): EAEVAQSPRYKITEKSQAVAFWCDPISGHATLYWYRQILGQGPELLVQFQDESVVDDSQLPKDRFSAERLKGVDSTLKIQPAELGDSAMYLCASSLFRGQVDTEAFFGQGTRLTVV.

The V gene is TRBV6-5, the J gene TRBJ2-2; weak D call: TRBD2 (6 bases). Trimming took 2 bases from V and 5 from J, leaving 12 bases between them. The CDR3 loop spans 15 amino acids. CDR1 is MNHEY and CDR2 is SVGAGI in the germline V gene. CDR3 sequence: CASSYRGLPTGELFF. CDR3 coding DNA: TGTGCCAGCAGTTACAGGGGACTGCCAACCGGGGAGCTGTTTTTT.

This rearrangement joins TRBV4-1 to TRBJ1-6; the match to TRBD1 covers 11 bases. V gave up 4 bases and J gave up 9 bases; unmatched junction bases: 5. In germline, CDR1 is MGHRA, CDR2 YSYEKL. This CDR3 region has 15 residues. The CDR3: CASSLGTGGGSPLHF. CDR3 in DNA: TGCGCCAGCAGCCTCGGGACAGGGGGAGGTTCACCCCTCCACTTT.

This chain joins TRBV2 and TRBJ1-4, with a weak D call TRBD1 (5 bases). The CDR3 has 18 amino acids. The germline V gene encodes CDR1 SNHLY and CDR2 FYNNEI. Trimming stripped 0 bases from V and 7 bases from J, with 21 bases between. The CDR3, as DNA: TGTGCCAGCAGTGAAGCTCTGACCTCTGGGGGGATGGTTGAAAAACTGTTTTTT. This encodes CASSEALTSGGMVEKLFF.

For the CDR3, the DNA is TGTGCCAGCAGCGTATCGGCGGCTAGCACAGATACGCAGTATTTT. Residues: CASSVSAASTDTQYF. The genes are TRBV9 and TRBJ2-3; D remains ambiguous. The CDR3 is made up of 15 amino acids. The germline V gene encodes CDR1 SGDLS and CDR2 YYNGEE. Trimming took off 1 base at V and 0 bases at J, with 9 bases between the two ends.

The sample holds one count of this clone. As DNA, the CDR3 is TGTGCCAGCAGTGAACAGGGTAATGAGCAGTTCTTC. As protein: CASSEQGNEQFF. This chain links TRBV6-1 with TRBJ2-1; possibly TRBD1 for D (5 bases). V lost 2 bases to trimming and J lost 7 bases, with 6 bases between them. This CDR3 region has 12 residues. Germline V gives CDR1 MNHNS, CDR2 SASEGT.

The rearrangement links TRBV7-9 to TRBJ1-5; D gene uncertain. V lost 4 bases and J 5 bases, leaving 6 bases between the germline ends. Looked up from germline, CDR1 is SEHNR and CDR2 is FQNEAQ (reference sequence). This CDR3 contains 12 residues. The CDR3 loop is CASSSDYQPQHF. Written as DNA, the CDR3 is TGTGCCAGCAGCTCAGACTATCAGCCCCAGCATTTT.

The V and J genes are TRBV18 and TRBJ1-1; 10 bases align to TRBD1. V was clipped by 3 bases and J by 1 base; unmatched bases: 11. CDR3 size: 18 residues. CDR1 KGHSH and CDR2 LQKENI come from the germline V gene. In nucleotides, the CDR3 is TGTGCCAGCTCACCCCTACGTCGACAGGGGGCTGCGAACACTGAAGCTTTCTTT. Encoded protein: CASSPLRRQGAANTEAFF. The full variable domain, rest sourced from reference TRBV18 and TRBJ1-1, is NAGVMQNPRHLVRRRGQEARLRCSPMKGHSHVYWYRQLPEEGLKFMVYLQKENIIDESGMPKERFSAEFPKEGPSILRIQQVVRGDSAAYFCASSPLRRQGAANTEAFFGQGTRLTVV.

DNA of the CDR3: TGTGCCAGCAGCAAGAACAGGGACGAGCACGACCAGGGTGGCTACACCTTC. Translating gives CASSKNRDEHDQGGYTF. This chain connects TRBV21-1 to TRBJ1-2; the table's D call, TRBD1, was not checked against the DNA. TRBV21-1 is shown as a pseudogene. The CDR3 covers 17 residues.

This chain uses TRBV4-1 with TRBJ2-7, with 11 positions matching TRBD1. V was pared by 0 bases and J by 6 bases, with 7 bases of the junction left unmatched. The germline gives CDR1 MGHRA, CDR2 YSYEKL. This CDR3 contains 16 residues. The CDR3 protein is CASSQDFRTGGGEQYF. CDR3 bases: TGCGCCAGCAGCCAAGATTTTAGGACAGGGGGCGGCGAGCAGTACTTC.

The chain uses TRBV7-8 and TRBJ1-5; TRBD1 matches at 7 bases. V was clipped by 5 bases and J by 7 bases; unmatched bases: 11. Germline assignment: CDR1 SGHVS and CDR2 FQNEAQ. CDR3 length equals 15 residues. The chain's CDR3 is CASSQAGGEWQPQHF. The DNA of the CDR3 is TGTGCCAGCAGCCAAGCAGGGGGAGAGTGGCAGCCCCAGCATTTT.

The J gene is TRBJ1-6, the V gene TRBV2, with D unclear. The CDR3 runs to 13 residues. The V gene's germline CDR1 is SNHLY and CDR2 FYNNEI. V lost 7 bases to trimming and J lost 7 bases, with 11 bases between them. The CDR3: CASIRGLNSPLHF. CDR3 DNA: TGTGCCAGCATAAGAGGGTTAAATTCACCCCTCCACTTT.

Here the CDR3 DNA reads TGTGCCAGCAACCTGGGCCTGGAGGGTGAGACCCAGTACTTC. Translated, it gives CASNLGLEGETQYF. The J gene is TRBJ2-5, the V gene TRBV28; tentative D call: TRBD2 (6 bases). In germline, CDR1 is MDHEN, CDR2 SYDVKM. This CDR3 has 14 amino acids. The V gene lost 7 bases and the J gene lost 5 bases, with 17 bases spanning the gap.

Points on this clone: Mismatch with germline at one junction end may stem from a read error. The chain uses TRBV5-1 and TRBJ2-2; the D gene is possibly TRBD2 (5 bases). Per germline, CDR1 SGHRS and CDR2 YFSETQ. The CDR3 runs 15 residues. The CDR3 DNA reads TGCGCCAGCAGCTTGGCGGTAGCGAATACCGGGGAGCTGTTTTTT. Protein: CASSLAVANTGELFF.